The rows below give T cell receptor beta chains drawn from one sample of a study of blood T cell repertoires in COVID-19. The protocol was immunoSEQ multiplex PCR, while the TCRdb copy is restricted to in-frame clones and leaves out a portion. The sample yields about 480,000 clones, roughly 89% seen once. Sequencing was carried out using peripheral blood. The receptors derive from a man aged 18 to 30 with COVID-19, enrolled during active disease. Each CDR3 is given with its conserved first and last residue. Each record gives: V gene, J gene, D gene, clone size, CDR3 protein, CDR3 DNA. A D gene is named only where the DNA matches it firmly. Only part of the rows carry a size: once, few, many, or a class if the clone is expanded.

V: TRBV5-5; J: TRBJ2-5; D: TRBD1; size: -; CDR3: CASSWNRGRGETQYF; DNA: TGTGCCAGCAGCTGGAACAGGGGGCGAGGGGAGACCCAGTACTTC
V: TRBV19; J: TRBJ2-7; D: -; size: -; CDR3: CASKLQDSSYEQYF; DNA: TGTGCCAGTAAACTACAGGATTCCTCCTACGAGCAGTACTTC
V: TRBV5-1; J: TRBJ2-5; D: -; size: -; CDR3: CASSLGGAGAQETQYF; DNA: TGCGCCAGCAGCTTGGGTGGGGCAGGGGCGCAAGAGACCCAGTACTTC
V: TRBV24-1; J: TRBJ2-3; D: -; size: -; CDR3: CATSDSGPTQYF; DNA: TGTGCCACCAGTGATTCAGGCCCAACGCAGTATTTT
V: TRBV28; J: TRBJ1-3; D: -; size: -; CDR3: CASGHSGNTIYF; DNA: TGTGCCAGTGGACACTCTGGAAACACCATATATTTT
V: TRBV30; J: TRBJ1-5; D: TRBD1; size: -; CDR3: CAWSEDRAQPQHF; DNA: TGTGCCTGGAGTGAAGACAGGGCTCAGCCCCAGCATTTT
V: TRBV6-5; J: TRBJ2-7; D: TRBD2; size: -; CDR3: CASETGTSAYEQYF; DNA: TGTGCCAGCGAAACCGGGACTAGCGCCTACGAGCAGTACTTC
V: TRBV19; J: TRBJ2-3; D: TRBD2; size: -; CDR3: CASRELAGGLSDTQYF; DNA: TGTGCCAGTAGGGAACTAGCGGGAGGGTTGTCAGATACGCAGTATTTT
V: TRBV2; J: TRBJ1-2; D: -; size: -; CDR3: CASSDGELRGYTF; DNA: TGTGCCAGCAGTGACGGGGAGTTGCGGGGCTACACCTTC
V: TRBV7-9; J: TRBJ2-7; D: -; size: -; CDR3: CASSLAVGTSYEQYF; DNA: TGTGCCAGCAGCTTAGCGGTAGGGACAAGCTACGAGCAGTACTTC
V: TRBV30; J: TRBJ2-3; D: TRBD2; size: -; CDR3: CAWSTSGRYTDTQYF; DNA: TGTGCCTGGAGTACTAGCGGAAGATACACAGATACGCAGTATTTT
V: TRBV7-8; J: TRBJ2-4; D: -; size: -; CDR3: CASSLGQVAKNIQYF; DNA: TGTGCCAGCAGCTTAGGTCAGGTCGCCAAAAACATTCAGTACTTC
V: TRBV13; J: TRBJ2-3; D: TRBD2; size: -; CDR3: CASSMKLLAGVSADTQYF; DNA: TGTGCCAGCAGCATGAAACTATTAGCGGGAGTCAGCGCAGATACGCAGTATTTT
V: TRBV6-5; J: TRBJ2-7; D: TRBD1; size: -; CDR3: CASIIQGANSYEQYF; DNA: TGTGCCAGCATTATACAGGGGGCTAACTCCTACGAGCAGTACTTC
V: TRBV5-1; J: TRBJ2-7; D: -; size: -; CDR3: CASSLGAGEQYF; DNA: TGCGCCAGCAGCTTGGGGGCGGGAGAGCAGTACTTC
V: TRBV2; J: TRBJ2-5; D: TRBD1; size: -; CDR3: CASSRQGMHVETQYF; DNA: TGTGCCAGCAGTCGACAGGGGATGCATGTAGAGACCCAGTACTTC
V: TRBV5-1; J: TRBJ2-1; D: TRBD2; size: -; CDR3: CASSRTSSYNEQFF; DNA: TGCGCCAGCTCTCGGACTAGCTCCTACAATGAGCAGTTCTTC
V: TRBV29-1; J: TRBJ1-2; D: -; size: -; CDR3: CSVGLRDTAGGYTF; DNA: TGCAGCGTTGGGTTACGGGACACCGCCGGAGGCTACACCTTC
V: TRBV2; J: TRBJ2-3; D: -; size: -; CDR3: CASNRLSISTDTQYF; DNA: TGTGCCAGCAACCGACTTTCTATAAGCACAGATACGCAGTATTTT
V: TRBV27; J: TRBJ2-7; D: -; size: -; CDR3: CASSYLADHEQYF; DNA: TGTGCCAGCAGTTACCTAGCAGACCACGAGCAGTACTTC
V: TRBV19; J: TRBJ2-1; D: TRBD2; size: once; CDR3: CASSIPRLAGNNEQFF; DNA: TGTGCCAGTAGTATTCCCCGGCTAGCGGGGAACAATGAGCAGTTCTTC
V: TRBV18; J: TRBJ1-1; D: -; size: -; CDR3: CASSPERNTEAFF; DNA: TGTGCCAGCTCACCGGAGAGGAACACTGAAGCTTTCTTT
V: TRBV5-8; J: TRBJ1-3; D: TRBD1; size: -; CDR3: CASTYRGPGNTIYF; DNA: TGTGCCAGCACCTACAGGGGGCCCGGAAACACCATATATTTT
V: TRBV18; J: TRBJ1-2; D: -; size: -; CDR3: CASSPMLAIQGDGGYTF; DNA: TGTGCCAGCTCACCCATGCTCGCCATACAGGGCGACGGCGGCTACACCTTC
V: TRBV5-5; J: TRBJ2-2; D: TRBD1; size: -; CDR3: CASSRGTGAANTGELFF; DNA: TGTGCCAGCAGCCGAGGGACAGGGGCCGCGAACACCGGGGAGCTGTTTTTT
V: TRBV7-6; J: TRBJ1-2; D: TRBD1; size: -; CDR3: CASSRDRAPYGYTF; DNA: TGTGCCAGCAGCAGGGACAGGGCCCCCTATGGCTACACCTTC
V: TRBV19; J: TRBJ2-3; D: TRBD2; size: -; CDR3: CASKVGTTPSSTDTQYF; DNA: TGTGCCAGTAAAGTCGGGACTACCCCGTCTAGCACAGATACGCAGTATTTT
V: TRBV2; J: TRBJ1-1; D: -; size: -; CDR3: CASRPGDLNTEAFF; DNA: TGTGCCAGCAGGCCAGGGGATTTGAACACTGAAGCTTTCTTT
V: TRBV25-1; J: TRBJ2-7; D: TRBD2; size: -; CDR3: CASSEIRTSGMYEQYF; DNA: TGTGCCAGCAGTGAGATCCGGACTAGCGGGATGTACGAGCAGTACTTC
V: TRBV4-1; J: TRBJ2-3; D: TRBD2; size: -; CDR3: CASSQDGSGGANTQYF; DNA: TGCGCCAGCAGCCAAGATGGGAGCGGGGGGGCAAATACGCAGTATTTT
V: TRBV10-1; J: TRBJ2-1; D: -; size: -; CDR3: CASSGASRGYGEQFF; DNA: TGCGCCAGCAGTGGGGCCTCCCGGGGTTACGGTGAGCAGTTCTTC
V: TRBV5-1; J: TRBJ2-3; D: -; size: -; CDR3: CATGGGRTTDTQYF; DNA: TGCGCCACGGGCGGGGGCCGCACCACCGATACGCAGTATTTT
V: TRBV5-4; J: TRBJ2-5; D: TRBD2; size: -; CDR3: CASSPRGGYQETQYF; DNA: TGTGCCAGCAGCCCGCGGGGGGGGTACCAAGAGACCCAGTACTTC
V: TRBV19; J: TRBJ1-2; D: -; size: -; CDR3: CASSIAVSGYTF; DNA: TGTGCCAGTAGTATCGCAGTCTCTGGCTACACCTTC
V: TRBV3-1/TRBV3-2; J: TRBJ2-7; D: TRBD1; size: -; CDR3: CASSPKPGTAHSYEQYF; DNA: TGTGCCAGCAGCCCCAAACCCGGGACAGCCCATTCCTACGAGCAGTACTTC
V: TRBV12-3/TRBV12-4; J: TRBJ2-2; D: -; size: -; CDR3: CASSPFPGELFF; DNA: TGTGCCAGCAGTCCGTTTCCCGGGGAGCTGTTTTTT
V: TRBV9; J: TRBJ2-1; D: -; size: -; CDR3: CASSVGQGYNEQFF; DNA: TGTGCCAGCAGCGTAGGTCAGGGCTACAATGAGCAGTTCTTC
V: TRBV19; J: TRBJ2-2; D: -; size: -; CDR3: CASSWQTTGELFF; DNA: TGTGCCAGTAGTTGGCAAACCACCGGGGAGCTGTTTTTT
V: TRBV29-1; J: TRBJ1-1; D: -; size: -; CDR3: CSVVGQIGTEAFF; DNA: TGCAGCGTGGTAGGACAGATTGGAACTGAAGCTTTCTTT
V: TRBV24-1; J: TRBJ2-7; D: TRBD2; size: -; CDR3: CATSDSALLAGLYEQYF; DNA: TGTGCCACCAGTGATTCGGCCCTACTAGCGGGGTTGTACGAGCAGTACTTC
V: TRBV5-4; J: TRBJ1-3; D: TRBD1; size: once; CDR3: CASSSRTGLGNTIYF; DNA: TGTGCCAGCAGCTCGCGGACAGGGTTAGGAAACACCATATATTTT
V: TRBV19; J: TRBJ1-1; D: -; size: -; CDR3: CASSMPSNGQDTEAFF; DNA: TGTGCCAGTAGTATGCCGTCAAACGGTCAGGACACTGAAGCTTTCTTT
V: TRBV24-1; J: TRBJ2-1; D: TRBD1; size: -; CDR3: CATSDRDRGNNEQFF; DNA: TGTGCCACCAGTGACAGGGACAGGGGGAACAATGAGCAGTTCTTC
V: TRBV2; J: TRBJ1-1; D: -; size: -; CDR3: CASRGDIGTEAFF; DNA: TGTGCCAGCAGAGGGGACATTGGCACTGAAGCTTTCTTT
V: TRBV28; J: TRBJ1-5; D: TRBD1; size: -; CDR3: CASATGALGNQPQHF; DNA: TGTGCCAGCGCCACAGGGGCTTTGGGCAATCAGCCCCAGCATTTT
V: TRBV25-1; J: TRBJ2-2; D: -; size: -; CDR3: CASSDPQGVMDTGELFF; DNA: TGTGCCAGCAGTGACCCACAGGGTGTTATGGACACCGGGGAGCTGTTTTTT
V: TRBV2; J: TRBJ2-3; D: TRBD2; size: -; CDR3: CAGRRLAGAGGTDTQYF; DNA: TGTGCCGGCAGACGGCTAGCGGGAGCAGGAGGCACAGATACGCAGTATTTT
V: TRBV4-2; J: TRBJ2-5; D: -; size: -; CDR3: CASSQYLIGVMETQYF; DNA: TGTGCCAGCAGCCAATACTTGATCGGGGTAATGGAGACCCAGTACTTC
V: TRBV11-2; J: TRBJ2-1; D: TRBD1; size: -; CDR3: CASSLVQGGDEQFF; DNA: TGTGCCAGCAGCTTAGTACAAGGGGGCGATGAGCAGTTCTTC
V: TRBV10-1; J: TRBJ2-5; D: TRBD2; size: -; CDR3: CASSPLAAGGQETQYF; DNA: TGCGCCAGCAGTCCGCTAGCCGCGGGAGGCCAAGAGACCCAGTACTTC
V: TRBV5-5; J: TRBJ1-4; D: -; size: -; CDR3: CASRGAGRANEKLFF; DNA: TGTGCCAGCCGCGGGGCAGGACGGGCTAATGAAAAACTGTTTTTT
V: TRBV18; J: TRBJ2-5; D: TRBD2; size: once; CDR3: CASSPQRGGYQETQYF; DNA: TGTGCCAGCTCACCACAGCGGGGCGGATACCAAGAGACCCAGTACTTC
V: TRBV11-3; J: TRBJ2-7; D: -; size: -; CDR3: CASSLGHSYEQYF; DNA: TGTGCCAGCAGCTTAGGGCACTCCTACGAGCAGTACTTC
V: TRBV6-2/TRBV6-3; J: TRBJ2-1; D: -; size: -; CDR3: CASSYDGGSYNEQFF; DNA: TGTGCCAGCAGTTACGACGGGGGTTCCTACAATGAGCAGTTCTTC
V: TRBV3-1/TRBV3-2; J: TRBJ2-1; D: TRBD2; size: -; CDR3: CASSQRLAGREQFF; DNA: TGTGCCAGCAGCCAAAGACTAGCGGGACGTGAGCAGTTCTTC
V: TRBV6-4; J: TRBJ2-1; D: TRBD2; size: many; CDR3: CASSDSTSGSNEQFF; DNA: TGTGCCAGCAGTGACTCGACTAGCGGGAGCAATGAGCAGTTCTTC
V: TRBV3-1/TRBV3-2; J: TRBJ2-5; D: -; size: once; CDR3: CASSQERQETQYF; DNA: TGTGCCAGCAGCCAAGAACGGCAAGAGACCCAGTACTTC
V: TRBV5-1; J: TRBJ2-1; D: TRBD1; size: -; CDR3: CASGRQGSSYNEQFF; DNA: TGCGCCAGCGGGCGACAGGGAAGCTCCTACAATGAGCAGTTCTTC
V: TRBV25-1; J: TRBJ2-1; D: TRBD2; size: -; CDR3: CASSEIAGAYNEQFF; DNA: TGTGCCAGCAGTGAGATTGCGGGAGCGTACAATGAGCAGTTCTTC